These 30 T cell receptor beta chains were all obtained from the same sample, sequenced in a study of blood T cell repertoires in COVID-19. The method was immunoSEQ multiplex PCR; TCRdb's version includes in-frame clones alone and lacks a portion of them. Of 350,000 to 400,000 clones in the sample, approximately 90% were seen once. The sample consisted of PBMCs or T cells enriched from blood (not recorded which). The receptors were sampled from a man aged 18 to 35 who had recovered from COVID-19.

This clone showed up just once. The V call is TRBV3-1 (or the pseudogene TRBV3-2), the J call TRBJ2-1; 9 positions agree with TRBD2. The germline CDR1 and CDR2 sequences are LGHDT and YNNKEL (reference sequence). This CDR3 region has 16 residues. The V gene end was trimmed by 1 base and the J gene end by 5 bases; junction bases not matched to a gene: 6. In nucleotides, the CDR3 is TGTGCCAGCAGCCAAGTTCCTAGCGGGACTCACAATGAGCAGTTCTTC. Its translation is CASSQVPSGTHNEQFF.

The chain has TRBV5-1 and TRBJ2-1; D unresolved. The V end was cut by 0 bases, the J end by 4 bases, with 5 bases between. The germline V gene has CDR1 SGHRS and CDR2 YFSETQ. This CDR3 is built from 13 residues. CDR3 sequence: CASSLELYNEQFF. CDR3 coding DNA: TGCGCCAGCAGCTTGGAACTTTACAATGAGCAGTTCTTC.

This sequence joins TRBV2 and TRBJ2-3; D call uncertain. Per germline, CDR1 SNHLY and CDR2 FYNNEI. The ends were cut back, 5 bases at V and 3 bases at J, with 9 bases in the middle. This CDR3 is built from 13 residues. The CDR3 bases are TGTGCCAGCAGTCGGGTTGTAACAGATACGCAGTATTTT. Translation: CASSRVVTDTQYF.

To note about this clone: Distinct nucleotide sequences in the sample also encode this CDR3. This chain links TRBV19 with TRBJ2-7; 8 nucleotides align to TRBD1. Germline V gene lookup returns CDR1 LNHDA and CDR2 SQIVND (reference sequence). V was pared by 1 base and J by 1 base, with 3 bases of the junction left unmatched. The CDR3 is 15 amino acids. The CDR3 region has the DNA TGTGCCAGTAGTATAGGGGGACAGGCGTCCTACGAGCAGTACTTC. It specifies CASSIGGQASYEQYF.

The chain joins TRBV7-2 to TRBJ2-7, with 11 bases identical to TRBD1. The CDR3 runs 14 residues. With 5 bases clipped from V and 8 bases from J, the junction kept 8 bases outside the gene matches. CDR1 and CDR2 (germline): SGHTA, FQGNSA. DNA for the CDR3: TGTGCCAGCAGCCCGACCGGGACAGGGGGAAAGCAGTACTTC. Protein sequence: CASSPTGTGGKQYF.

This sequence joins TRBV9 and TRBJ1-1; D perhaps matches TRBD1 (5 bases). The V end lost 2 bases, the J end lost 3 bases, and 11 bases lay between the germline ends. This CDR3 is 14 amino acids long. Per germline, CDR1 SGDLS and CDR2 YYNGEE. CDR3 DNA: TGTGCCAGCAGCGTCGACAGCATATACACTGAAGCTTTCTTT. Protein sequence: CASSVDSIYTEAFF.

The J gene is TRBJ1-5, the V gene TRBV2; a possible D gene is TRBD1 (5 bases). This CDR3 comprises 13 residues. Germline CDR1 is SNHLY and CDR2 is FYNNEI. CDR3: CGSGRLRNQPQHF. The CDR3, as DNA: TGTGGGTCAGGGCGTCTTAGGAATCAGCCCCAGCATTTT.

This chain links TRBV30 with TRBJ2-1; 13 nucleotides agree with TRBD2. The CDR3 has 14 residues. V lost 4 bases, J lost 7 bases, and 4 bases stayed unmatched. Germline-derived CDR1 and CDR2 are GTSNPN and SVGIG (reference sequence). DNA of the CDR3: TGTGCCTGGACCCGGGGACTAGCGGGGAATGAGCAGTTCTTC. The encoded protein is CAWTRGLAGNEQFF. Together with reference TRBV30 and TRBJ2-1, the CDR3 gives the full variable domain: SQTIHQWPATLVQPVGSPLSLECTVEGTSNPNLYWYRQAAGRGLQLLFYSVGIGQISSEVPQNLSASRPQDRQFILSSKKLLLSDSGFYLCAWTRGLAGNEQFFGPGTRLTVL.

The chain recombines TRBV4-1 with TRBJ1-1, with D possibly being TRBD1 (5 bases). CDR3 length: 13 amino acids. CDR1 is MGHRA, CDR2 YSYEKL, per germline. V shed 1 base and J shed 6 bases, with 9 bases lying between them. The CDR3 region is CASSQVQGAEAFF. CDR3 in DNA: TGCGCCAGCAGCCAAGTTCAGGGCGCTGAAGCTTTCTTT.

The chain couples TRBV9 to TRBJ1-6; D is unresolved. Per germline, CDR1 SGDLS and CDR2 YYNGEE. The CDR3 has 14 residues. V was trimmed by 0 bases and J by 9 bases, leaving 10 bases between them. CDR3 region: CASSVVGSGSPLHF. The CDR3 DNA follows: TGTGCCAGCAGCGTAGTTGGGAGCGGTTCACCCCTCCACTTT. The full variable domain, with the rest looked up from reference TRBV9 and TRBJ1-6, is DSGVTQTPKHLITATGQRVTLRCSPRSGDLSVYWYQQSLDQGLQFLIQYYNGEERAKGNILERFSAQQFPDLHSELNLSSLELGDSALYFCASSVVGSGSPLHFGNGTRLTVT.

This sequence joins TRBV6-1 and TRBJ1-1, with D tentatively TRBD1 (5 bases). The V gene's germline CDR1 is MNHNS and CDR2 SASEGT. This CDR3 is built from 13 residues. V lost 2 bases, J lost 5 bases, and 9 bases lay in between. CDR3 sequence reads: CASSEKGRTEAFF. DNA of the CDR3: TGTGCCAGCAGTGAAAAGGGGAGGACTGAAGCTTTCTTT.

V is TRBV15 and J is TRBJ1-2; 11 positions agree with TRBD1. The CDR3 consists of 16 residues. V lost 5 bases to trimming and J lost 8 bases; unmatched junction nucleotides: 13. Germline V gives CDR1 LNHNV, CDR2 YYDKDF (reference sequence). CDR3 amino acids: CATSSRPGQGAGGYTF. The CDR3, as DNA: TGTGCCACCAGCTCTCGGCCAGGACAGGGGGCGGGCGGCTACACCTTC.

V gene TRBV27 combines with J gene TRBJ1-5, with 10 bases that match TRBD1. The CDR3 totals 16 residues. J lost 7 bases, V lost 4 bases, and 10 bases had no gene match. Germline assignment: CDR1 MNHEY and CDR2 SMNVEV (reference sequence). CDR3 nucleotides: TGTGCCAGCAGTTCCCGACGACAGGGGGCCGGACAGCCCCAGCATTTT. Its translation is CASSSRRQGAGQPQHF.

The rearrangement uses TRBV19 and TRBJ1-4; unclear D gene. V was shortened by 4 bases and J by 0 bases, with 12 bases between the two germline ends. Germline V gene data show CDR1 as LNHDA and CDR2 as SQIVND (reference sequence). There are 16 residues in the CDR3. The DNA for the CDR3 is TGTGCCAGTAGTAGGAGGAGCCTTGCAACTAATGAAAAACTGTTTTTT. As protein: CASSRRSLATNEKLFF.

The V and J genes are TRBV18 and TRBJ1-3, with TRBD1 as a possible D gene (6 bases). Per germline, CDR1 KGHSH and CDR2 LQKENI. The CDR3 extends over 15 amino acids. The ends were cut back, 5 bases at V and 9 bases at J, with 20 bases in the middle. CDR3 DNA sequence: TGTGCCAGCTCATCCGGGGCTCTACAGGGTAGCACCATATATTTT. This translates into CASSSGALQGSTIYF. The whole variable domain, filled in from reference TRBV18 and TRBJ1-3, reads NAGVMQNPRHLVRRRGQEARLRCSPMKGHSHVYWYRQLPEEGLKFMVYLQKENIIDESGMPKERFSAEFPKEGPSILRIQQVVRGDSAAYFCASSSGALQGSTIYFGEGSWLTVV.

The chain recombines TRBV11-2 with TRBJ2-1, with TRBD2 identical over 8 bases. V lost 1 base to trimming and J lost 6 bases; unmatched junction nucleotides: 2. This CDR3 is built from 14 residues. Per the germline V gene, CDR1 is SGHAT and CDR2 is FQNNGV. The CDR3 DNA reads as TGTGCCAGCAGCTTAGTCCTAGCGGGCAATGAGCAGTTCTTC. It specifies CASSLVLAGNEQFF.

The chain links TRBV7-9 to TRBJ1-2, with 10 bases lining up with TRBD1. CDR3 length equals 14 residues. Per the germline V gene, CDR1 is SEHNR and CDR2 is FQNEAQ (reference sequence). Trimming removed 5 bases from V and 7 bases from J; junction bases left unmatched: 7. The CDR3 region is CASSQGQGFGGYTF. The CDR3 coding sequence is TGTGCCAGCAGCCAGGGACAGGGGTTCGGTGGCTACACCTTC.

The chain is built from TRBV7-9 and TRBJ1-5; 9 bases map to TRBD1. Germline values: CDR1 SEHNR, CDR2 FQNEAQ (reference sequence). The V and J ends lost 2 bases and 5 bases, in that order; junction bases with no gene match: 13. The CDR3 has 18 residues. CDR3 DNA sequence: TGTGCCAGCAGCTTATTCCGGGGACAGGGAGGGAGCTATCAGCCCCAGCATTTT. As protein: CASSLFRGQGGSYQPQHF.

The chain carries TRBV5-4 and TRBJ2-1; a weak D match, TRBD2 (5 bases). Looked up from germline, CDR1 is SGHNT and CDR2 is YYREEE (reference sequence). The CDR3 runs 15 residues. V shed 3 bases and J shed 0 bases, with 10 bases lying between them. The CDR3 region is CASSSGVSSYNEQFF. DNA of the CDR3: TGTGCCAGCAGCTCCGGGGTTAGCTCCTACAATGAGCAGTTCTTC. The whole variable domain, remainder taken from reference TRBV5-4 and TRBJ2-1, is ETGVTQSPTHLIKTRGQQVTLRCSSQSGHNTVSWYQQALGQGPQFIFQYYREEENGRGNFPPRFSGLQFPNYSSELNVNALELDDSALYLCASSSGVSSYNEQFFGPGTRLTVL.

V and J are TRBV2 and TRBJ2-5; TRBD1 might be the D (6 bases). CDR1 is SNHLY and CDR2 is FYNNEI in the germline V gene. Trimming took 5 bases from V and 1 from J, leaving 8 bases between them. CDR3 length equals 13 residues. This chain's CDR3 is CASSRTVQETQYF. In DNA, the CDR3 is TGTGCCAGCAGTAGGACAGTCCAAGAGACCCAGTACTTC.

CDR3 protein: CASMPRTGRIETQYF. The CDR3 DNA follows: TGTGCCAGCATGCCAAGGACAGGGAGGATAGAGACCCAGTACTTC. The J gene is TRBJ2-5, the V gene TRBV2; TRBD1 matches at 8 bases. Germline CDR1 is SNHLY and CDR2 is FYNNEI. The V gene end was trimmed by 7 bases and the J gene end by 4 bases; junction bases not matched to a gene: 11. The CDR3 has 15 residues.

This sequence joins TRBV5-5 and TRBJ2-7; no definite D call. From germline, CDR1 is SGHKS and CDR2 YYEKEE (reference sequence). The CDR3 totals 13 residues. Trimming stripped 6 bases from V and 3 bases from J, with 13 bases between. This chain's CDR3 is CASNSPKSYEQYF. As DNA, the CDR3 is TGTGCCAGCAACTCTCCCAAGAGCTACGAGCAGTACTTC.

The chain employs TRBV29-1 and TRBJ1-1; 9 bases are shared with TRBD1. The V and J ends lost 7 bases and 4 bases, in that order; junction bases with no gene match: 4. Germline V CDR1 and CDR2: SQVTM, ANQGSEA. The CDR3 length is 12 residues. CDR3 DNA: TGCAGCGGGGGGGACAGGGCCACTGAAGCTTTCTTT. Translating it yields CSGGDRATEAFF.

V and J are TRBV6-5 and TRBJ2-7; 9 bases are a match to TRBD1. CDR1 and CDR2 from the germline V gene are MNHEY and SVGAGI. The length of the CDR3 is 15 residues. V shed 0 bases, J shed 2 bases, and the junction held 2 bases outside the gene matches. Written as DNA, the CDR3 is TGTGCCAGCAGTTACTCGTGGGACAGGGCCTACGAGCAGTACTTC. Protein sequence: CASSYSWDRAYEQYF.

The J gene is TRBJ2-1, the V gene TRBV4-2, with TRBD2 matching over 13 bases. V trimming: 0 bases; J trimming: 9 bases; junction bases outside the gene matches: 8. Germline CDR1 and CDR2: LGHNA and YNFKEQ. CDR3 length: 17 amino acids. The CDR3 bases are TGTGCCAGCAGCCAAGAATCGGGACTAGCGGGAATCAGTGAGCAGTTCTTC. Its translation is CASSQESGLAGISEQFF.

This chain connects TRBV28 to TRBJ2-3, with a weak D call TRBD2 (5 bases). V was cut by 2 bases and J by 2 bases, with 8 bases left in between. CDR1 is MDHEN and CDR2 is SYDVKM in the germline V gene. The CDR3 totals 14 residues. The CDR3 loop is CASSLEGSTDTQYF. Written as DNA, the CDR3 is TGTGCCAGCAGTTTAGAGGGATCCACAGATACGCAGTATTTT.

V and J are TRBV12-5 and TRBJ2-5; D unresolved. Trimming took off 3 bases at V and 3 bases at J, with 5 bases between the two ends. Germline V gene sequence: CDR1 LGHNT, CDR2 FRNRAP. CDR3 length: 12 amino acids. In nucleotides, the CDR3 is TGTGCTAGTGGTTTATCGGAAGAGACCCAGTACTTC. It translates to CASGLSEETQYF. The whole variable domain, remainder taken from reference TRBV12-5 and TRBJ2-5, is DARVTQTPRHKVTEMGQEVTMRCQPILGHNTVFWYRQTMMQGLELLAYFRNRAPLDDSGMPKDRFSAEMPDATLATLKIQPSEPRDSAVYFCASGLSEETQYFGPGTRLLVL.

This clone has more than one count but fewer than ten. The rearrangement uses TRBV7-2 and TRBJ1-2; D perhaps matches TRBD1 (6 bases). V lost 2 bases and J lost 8, with 15 bases in between. This CDR3 is built from 14 residues. Germline V lookup: CDR1 SGHTA, CDR2 FQGNSA. Here the CDR3 reads CASSLILGAHGYTF. For the CDR3, the DNA is TGTGCCAGCAGCTTAATTCTGGGGGCGCACGGCTACACCTTC.

The chain carries TRBV3-1 (or the pseudogene TRBV3-2) and TRBJ1-1; D uncertain. Germline-derived CDR1 and CDR2 are LGHDT and YNNKEL (reference sequence). CDR3 length equals 18 residues. With 3 bases removed from V and 1 base from J, the gap between germline ends came to 21 bases. In DNA form, the CDR3 reads TGTGCCAGCAGCCAGCCGACCCTGGGGAGGACTGCGAACACTGAAGCTTTCTTT. Encoded protein: CASSQPTLGRTANTEAFF.

The chain joins TRBV4-1 to TRBJ2-3; the match to TRBD2 covers 7 bases. This CDR3 region has 15 residues. V was clipped by 1 base and J by 7 bases; unmatched bases: 8. Germline lookup yields CDR1 MGHRA and CDR2 YSYEKL. The CDR3 protein is CASSQAGGGMNTQYF. Here the CDR3 DNA reads TGCGCCAGCAGCCAAGCTGGCGGGGGTATGAATACGCAGTATTTT.